Listed below are T cell receptor beta chains from one sample, sequenced in a study of cytomegalovirus exposure and HLA in healthy donors. Some clones are missing from TCRdb's copy, which holds only in-frame ones; the method was immunoSEQ multiplex PCR. Altogether about 200,000 clones are present, roughly 84% being singletons, with the ten largest covering more than 1.3%. The sequencing input was PBMCs. The receptors stem from a girl aged 5 to 17 in good health and CMV-seronegative. The CDR3 runs from the conserved cysteine through the conserved F or W. Each record gives: V gene, clone size, J gene, D gene, CDR3 DNA, CDR3 protein. D genes are given only for firm matches. Only some rows state a clone size, as once, few, many or a class for expanded clones.

v_call: TRBV25-1; clone_size: NA; j_call: TRBJ2-5; d_call: NA; cdr3_nt: TGTGCCAGCAGTGATCACCAGAGGGTCCAAGAGACCCAGTACTTC; cdr3_aa: CASSDHQRVQETQYF
v_call: TRBV13; clone_size: NA; j_call: TRBJ2-1; d_call: NA; cdr3_nt: TGTGCCAGCAGCTCCGGTTGGGGCGTTAACAATGAGCAGTTCTTC; cdr3_aa: CASSSGWGVNNEQFF
v_call: TRBV15; clone_size: NA; j_call: TRBJ1-1; d_call: NA; cdr3_nt: TGTGCCACCAGCAGAGATAGGGGGACCACTGAAGCTTTCTTT; cdr3_aa: CATSRDRGTTEAFF
v_call: TRBV19; clone_size: NA; j_call: TRBJ1-1; d_call: TRBD1; cdr3_nt: TGTGCCAGTAGTATGGCGCGTCTGGGGACAGGGATGAACACTGAAGCTTTCTTT; cdr3_aa: CASSMARLGTGMNTEAFF
v_call: TRBV5-3; clone_size: NA; j_call: TRBJ2-3; d_call: TRBD2; cdr3_nt: TGTGCCAGAAGCTTGGGACTAGCGGGGACCACAGATACGCAGTATTTT; cdr3_aa: CARSLGLAGTTDTQYF
v_call: TRBV5-4; clone_size: NA; j_call: TRBJ2-1; d_call: NA; cdr3_nt: TGTGCCAGCAGCTGGGGGGCTACTTTAGGCGGGGGTTCTAGGGTTGAGCAGTTCTTC; cdr3_aa: CASSWGATLGGGSRVEQFF
v_call: TRBV19; clone_size: few; j_call: TRBJ1-2; d_call: TRBD1; cdr3_nt: TGTGCCAGTAGTATTGGACAGGCTAAATATGGCTACACCTTC; cdr3_aa: CASSIGQAKYGYTF
v_call: TRBV10-3; clone_size: NA; j_call: TRBJ1-5; d_call: NA; cdr3_nt: TGTGCCATCGGGGGCCAGCTCAATCAGCCCCAGCATTTT; cdr3_aa: CAIGGQLNQPQHF
v_call: TRBV5-1; clone_size: NA; j_call: TRBJ2-7; d_call: TRBD2; cdr3_nt: TGCGCCAGCAGCTTGACGCTAGCGGGAGGACCATTTTCCTACGAGCAGTACTTC; cdr3_aa: CASSLTLAGGPFSYEQYF
v_call: TRBV13; clone_size: NA; j_call: TRBJ2-5; d_call: NA; cdr3_nt: TGTGCCAGCAGCTTAGAGTCTCGGGAGCAGTACTTC; cdr3_aa: CASSLESREQYF
v_call: TRBV7-2; clone_size: once; j_call: TRBJ2-7; d_call: TRBD2; cdr3_nt: TGTGCCAGCAGCTCTTACGGCGGGGGGGCCGTCTACGAGCAGTACTTC; cdr3_aa: CASSSYGGGAVYEQYF
v_call: TRBV2; clone_size: NA; j_call: TRBJ2-5; d_call: NA; cdr3_nt: TGTGCCAGCCTTACGGACTCGGGTGGGACCCAGTACTTC; cdr3_aa: CASLTDSGGTQYF
v_call: TRBV19; clone_size: NA; j_call: TRBJ1-3; d_call: NA; cdr3_nt: TGTGCCAGTACCCGGGGACACCTCTACTCTGGAAACACCATATATTTT; cdr3_aa: CASTRGHLYSGNTIYF
v_call: TRBV29-1; clone_size: NA; j_call: TRBJ1-1; d_call: TRBD1; cdr3_nt: TGCAGCGTTGGGGGACAGGGGAACACTGAAGCTTTCTTT; cdr3_aa: CSVGGQGNTEAFF
v_call: TRBV2; clone_size: NA; j_call: TRBJ1-1; d_call: TRBD1; cdr3_nt: TGTGCCAGCAGGGGACAGGGGTCGGCCTTGGCCAAAGCTTTCTTT; cdr3_aa: CASRGQGSALAKAFF